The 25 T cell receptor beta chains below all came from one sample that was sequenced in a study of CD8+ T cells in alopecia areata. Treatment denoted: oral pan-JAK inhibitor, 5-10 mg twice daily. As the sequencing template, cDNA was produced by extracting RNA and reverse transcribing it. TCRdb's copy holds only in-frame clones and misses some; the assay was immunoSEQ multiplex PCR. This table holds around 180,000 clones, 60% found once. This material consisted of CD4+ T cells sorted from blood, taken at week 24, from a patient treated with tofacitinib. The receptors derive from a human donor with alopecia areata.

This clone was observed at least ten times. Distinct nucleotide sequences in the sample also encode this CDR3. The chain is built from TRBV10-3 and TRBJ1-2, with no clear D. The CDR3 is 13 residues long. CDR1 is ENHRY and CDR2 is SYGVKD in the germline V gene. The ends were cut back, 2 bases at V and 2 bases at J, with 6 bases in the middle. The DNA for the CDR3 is TGTGCCATCAGTGAGGGCACCAACTATGGCTACACCTTC. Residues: CAISEGTNYGYTF.

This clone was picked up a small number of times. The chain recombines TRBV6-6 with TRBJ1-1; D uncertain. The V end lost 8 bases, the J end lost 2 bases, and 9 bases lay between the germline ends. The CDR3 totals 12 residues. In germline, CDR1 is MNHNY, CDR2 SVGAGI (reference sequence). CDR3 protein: CASWTTNTEAFF. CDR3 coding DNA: TGTGCCAGCTGGACTACAAACACTGAAGCTTTCTTT.

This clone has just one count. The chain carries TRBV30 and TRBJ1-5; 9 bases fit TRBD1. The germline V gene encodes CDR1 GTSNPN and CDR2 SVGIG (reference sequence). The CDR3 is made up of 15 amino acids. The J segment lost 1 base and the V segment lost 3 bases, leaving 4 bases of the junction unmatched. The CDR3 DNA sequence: TGTGCCTGGAGCGGGGGACAGGGAAGCAATCAGCCCCAGCATTTT. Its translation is CAWSGGQGSNQPQHF.

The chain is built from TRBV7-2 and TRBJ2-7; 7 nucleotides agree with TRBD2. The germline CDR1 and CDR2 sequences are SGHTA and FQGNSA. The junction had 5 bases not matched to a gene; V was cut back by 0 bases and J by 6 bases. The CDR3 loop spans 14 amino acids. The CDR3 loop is CASSLAPSGPEQYF. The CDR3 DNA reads TGTGCCAGCAGCTTAGCCCCTAGCGGACCCGAGCAGTACTTC. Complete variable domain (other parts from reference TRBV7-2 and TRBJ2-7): GAGVSQSPSNKVTEKGKDVELRCDPISGHTALYWYRQSLGQGLEFLIYFQGNSAPDKSGLPSDRFSAERTGGSVSTLTIQRTQQEDSAVYLCASSLAPSGPEQYFGPGTRLTVT.

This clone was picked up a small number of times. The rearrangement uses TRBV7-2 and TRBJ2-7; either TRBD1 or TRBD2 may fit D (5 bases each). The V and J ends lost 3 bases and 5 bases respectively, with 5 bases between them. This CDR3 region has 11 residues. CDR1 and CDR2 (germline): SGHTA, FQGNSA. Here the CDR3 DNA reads TGTGCCAGCAGCTTGGGGGACGAGCAGTACTTC. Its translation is CASSLGDEQYF.

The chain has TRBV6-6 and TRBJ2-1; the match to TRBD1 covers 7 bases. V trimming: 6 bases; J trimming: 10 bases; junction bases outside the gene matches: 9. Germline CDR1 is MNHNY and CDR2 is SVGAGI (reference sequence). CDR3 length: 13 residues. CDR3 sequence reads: CASSPDGTAEQFF. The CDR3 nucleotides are TGTGCCAGCAGCCCGGACGGGACAGCGGAGCAGTTCTTC.

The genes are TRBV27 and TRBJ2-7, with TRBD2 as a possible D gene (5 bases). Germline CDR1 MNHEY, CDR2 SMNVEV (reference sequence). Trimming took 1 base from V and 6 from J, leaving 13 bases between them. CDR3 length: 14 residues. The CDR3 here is CASSLWGRGSEQYF. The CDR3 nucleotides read TGTGCCAGCAGTTTATGGGGTCGGGGTAGCGAGCAGTACTTC.

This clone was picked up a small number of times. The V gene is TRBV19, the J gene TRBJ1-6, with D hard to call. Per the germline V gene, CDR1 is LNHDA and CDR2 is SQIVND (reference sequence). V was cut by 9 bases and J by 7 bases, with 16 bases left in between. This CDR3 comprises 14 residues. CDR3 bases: TGTGCCAGCAACACCATCCAACAGAATTCACCCCTCCACTTT. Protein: CASNTIQQNSPLHF.

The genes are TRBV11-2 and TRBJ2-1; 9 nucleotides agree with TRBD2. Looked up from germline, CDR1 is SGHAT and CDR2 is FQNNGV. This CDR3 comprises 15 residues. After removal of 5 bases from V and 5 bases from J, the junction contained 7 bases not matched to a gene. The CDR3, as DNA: TGTGCCAGCAGCAAGCCCGGGACTAGCAACAATGAGCAGTTCTTC. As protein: CASSKPGTSNNEQFF.

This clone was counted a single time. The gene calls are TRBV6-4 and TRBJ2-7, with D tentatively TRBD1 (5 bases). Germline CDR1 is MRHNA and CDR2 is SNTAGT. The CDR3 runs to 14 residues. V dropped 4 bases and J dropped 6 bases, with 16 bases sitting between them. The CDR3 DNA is TGTGCCAGCAGTGGGCCAACAGGACGGCCCGAGCAGTACTTC. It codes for CASSGPTGRPEQYF.

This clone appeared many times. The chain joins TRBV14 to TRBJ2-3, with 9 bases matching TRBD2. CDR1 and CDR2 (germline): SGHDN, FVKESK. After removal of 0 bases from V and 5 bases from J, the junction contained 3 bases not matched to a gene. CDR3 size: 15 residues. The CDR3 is CASSQDTTSGDTQYF. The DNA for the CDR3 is TGTGCCAGCAGCCAAGATACGACTAGCGGAGATACGCAGTATTTT.

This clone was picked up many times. This CDR3 is CASSPSEDTQYF. In DNA, the CDR3 is TGTGCCAGTAGTCCCAGCGAGGATACGCAGTATTTT. The chain uses TRBV19 and TRBJ2-3; D not certain. Germline-derived CDR1 and CDR2 are LNHDA and SQIVND (reference sequence). The length of the CDR3 is 12 residues. V was pared by 5 bases and J by 6 bases, with 9 bases between.

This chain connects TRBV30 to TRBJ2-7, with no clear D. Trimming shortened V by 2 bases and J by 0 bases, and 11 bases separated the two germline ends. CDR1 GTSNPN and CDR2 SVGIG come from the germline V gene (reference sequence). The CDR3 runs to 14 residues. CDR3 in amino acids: CAWSPGRSSYEQYF. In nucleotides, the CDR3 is TGTGCCTGGAGTCCCGGACGGAGCTCCTACGAGCAGTACTTC.

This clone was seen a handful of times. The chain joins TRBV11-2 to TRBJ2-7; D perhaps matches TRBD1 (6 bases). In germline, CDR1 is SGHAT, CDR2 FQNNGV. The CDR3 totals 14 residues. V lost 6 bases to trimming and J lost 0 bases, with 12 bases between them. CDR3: CASSRQDSSYEQYF. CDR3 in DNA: TGTGCCAGCAGTAGACAGGACAGCTCCTACGAGCAGTACTTC.

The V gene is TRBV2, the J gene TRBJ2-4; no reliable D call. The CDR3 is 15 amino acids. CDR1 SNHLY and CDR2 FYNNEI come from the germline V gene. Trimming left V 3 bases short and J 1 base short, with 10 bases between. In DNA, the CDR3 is TGTGCCAGCAGTGACCGAATTCGGGCCAAAAACATTCAGTACTTC. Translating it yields CASSDRIRAKNIQYF. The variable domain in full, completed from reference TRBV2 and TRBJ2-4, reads EPEVTQTPSHQVTQMGQEVILRCVPISNHLYFYWYRQILGQKVEFLVSFYNNEISEKSEIFDDQFSVERPDGSNFTLKIRSTKLEDSAMYFCASSDRIRAKNIQYFGAGTRLSVL.

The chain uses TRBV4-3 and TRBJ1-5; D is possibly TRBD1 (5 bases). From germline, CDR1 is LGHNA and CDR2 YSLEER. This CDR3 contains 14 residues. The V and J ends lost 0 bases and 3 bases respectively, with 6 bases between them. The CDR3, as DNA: TGCGCCAGCAGCCAAGAGGGGACCAATCAGCCCCAGCATTTT. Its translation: CASSQEGTNQPQHF.

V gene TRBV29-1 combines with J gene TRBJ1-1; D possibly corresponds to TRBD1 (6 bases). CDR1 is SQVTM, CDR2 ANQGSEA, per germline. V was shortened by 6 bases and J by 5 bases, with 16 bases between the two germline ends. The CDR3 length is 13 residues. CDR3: CSVGALLGTEAFF. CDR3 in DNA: TGCAGCGTGGGGGCCCTTTTGGGTACTGAAGCTTTCTTT.

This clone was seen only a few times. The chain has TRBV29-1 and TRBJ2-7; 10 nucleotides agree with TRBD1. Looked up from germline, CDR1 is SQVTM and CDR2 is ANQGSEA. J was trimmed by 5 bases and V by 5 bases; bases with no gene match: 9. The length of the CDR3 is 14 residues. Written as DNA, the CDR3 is TGCAGCGTTCTTCCGGCGGACAGGGGGGACGAGCAGTACTTC. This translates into CSVLPADRGDEQYF.

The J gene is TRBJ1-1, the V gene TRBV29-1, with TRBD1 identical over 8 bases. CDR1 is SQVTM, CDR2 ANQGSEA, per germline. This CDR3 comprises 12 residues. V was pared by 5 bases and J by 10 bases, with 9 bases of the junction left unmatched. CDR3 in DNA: TGCAGCGTTTCAACTTGGACAGGGCCAGCTTTCTTT. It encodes CSVSTWTGPAFF.

CDR3 region: CASSGGSNQPQHF. CDR3 DNA sequence: TGTGCCAGCAGTGGGGGGAGCAATCAGCCCCAGCATTTT. The V gene is TRBV2, the J gene TRBJ1-5; the D gene is possibly TRBD1 (5 bases). Trimming left V 4 bases short and J 1 base short, with 5 bases between. This CDR3 is 13 amino acids long. Germline CDR1 reads SNHLY; CDR2 reads FYNNEI.

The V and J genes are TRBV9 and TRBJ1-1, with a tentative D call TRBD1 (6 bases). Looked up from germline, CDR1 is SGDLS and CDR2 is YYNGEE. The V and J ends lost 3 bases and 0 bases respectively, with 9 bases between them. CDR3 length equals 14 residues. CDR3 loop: CASSGTDMNTEAFF. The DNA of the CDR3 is TGTGCCAGCAGCGGGACAGACATGAACACTGAAGCTTTCTTT.

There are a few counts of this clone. The CDR3 bases are TGTGCCAGCAGCTTAGACCCCCGGTATGAGCAGTTCTTC. Its translation is CASSLDPRYEQFF. V usage is TRBV7-3 and J usage is TRBJ2-1, with no clear D. There are 13 residues in the CDR3. V was shortened by 2 bases and J by 8 bases, with 10 bases between the two germline ends. The germline V gene has CDR1 SGHTA and CDR2 FQGTGA.

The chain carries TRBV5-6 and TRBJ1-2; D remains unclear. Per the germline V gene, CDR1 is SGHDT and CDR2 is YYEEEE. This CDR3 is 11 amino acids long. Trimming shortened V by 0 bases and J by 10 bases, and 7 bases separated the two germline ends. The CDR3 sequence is CASSLASLYTF. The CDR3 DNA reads TGTGCCAGCAGCTTGGCATCCCTCTACACCTTC.

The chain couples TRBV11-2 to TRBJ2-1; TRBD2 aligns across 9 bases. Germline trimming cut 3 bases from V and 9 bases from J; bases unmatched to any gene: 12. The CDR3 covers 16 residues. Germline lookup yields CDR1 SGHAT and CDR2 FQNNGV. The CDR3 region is CASSFGQRGSGGEQFF. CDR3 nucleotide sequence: TGTGCCAGCAGCTTCGGCCAACGGGGTAGCGGGGGTGAGCAGTTCTTC. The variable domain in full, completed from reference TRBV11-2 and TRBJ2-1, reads EAGVAQSPRYKIIEKRQSVAFWCNPISGHATLYWYQQILGQGPKLLIQFQNNGVVDDSQLPKDRFSAERLKGVDSTLKIQPAKLEDSAVYLCASSFGQRGSGGEQFFGPGTRLTVL.

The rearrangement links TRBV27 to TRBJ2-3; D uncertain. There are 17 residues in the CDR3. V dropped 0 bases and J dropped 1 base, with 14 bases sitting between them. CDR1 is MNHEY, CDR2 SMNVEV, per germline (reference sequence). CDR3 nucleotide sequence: TGTGCCAGCAGTTTATCGTTGGTTCGCTATGGCACAGATACGCAGTATTTT. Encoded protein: CASSLSLVRYGTDTQYF.